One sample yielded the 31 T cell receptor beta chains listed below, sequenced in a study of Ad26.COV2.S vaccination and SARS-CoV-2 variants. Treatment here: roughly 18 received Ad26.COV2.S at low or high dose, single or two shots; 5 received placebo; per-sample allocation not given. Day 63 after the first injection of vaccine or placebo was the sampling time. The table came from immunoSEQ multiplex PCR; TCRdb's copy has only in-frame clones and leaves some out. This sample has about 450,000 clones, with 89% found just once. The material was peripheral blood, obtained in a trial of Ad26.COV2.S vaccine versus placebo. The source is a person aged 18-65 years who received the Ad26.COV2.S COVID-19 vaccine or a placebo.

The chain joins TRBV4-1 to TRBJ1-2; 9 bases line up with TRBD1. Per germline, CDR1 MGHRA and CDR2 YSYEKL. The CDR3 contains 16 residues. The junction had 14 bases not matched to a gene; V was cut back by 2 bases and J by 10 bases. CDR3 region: CASSQPYRGPINTYTF. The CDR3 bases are TGCGCCAGCAGCCAACCCTACAGGGGGCCCATAAACACCTACACCTTC.

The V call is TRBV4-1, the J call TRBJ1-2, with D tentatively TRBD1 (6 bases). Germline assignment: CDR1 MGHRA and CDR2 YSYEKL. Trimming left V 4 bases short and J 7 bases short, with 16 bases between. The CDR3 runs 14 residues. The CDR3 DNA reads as TGCGCCAGCAGCCTCGGGGGCAGTGCTGCTGGCTACACCTTC. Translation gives CASSLGGSAAGYTF.

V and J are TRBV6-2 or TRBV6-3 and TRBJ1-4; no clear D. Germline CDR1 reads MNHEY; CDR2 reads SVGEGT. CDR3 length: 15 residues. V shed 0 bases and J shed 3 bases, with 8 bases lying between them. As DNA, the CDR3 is TGTGCCAGCAGTTACTCGGGCGGCCCTAATGAAAAACTGTTTTTT. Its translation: CASSYSGGPNEKLFF.

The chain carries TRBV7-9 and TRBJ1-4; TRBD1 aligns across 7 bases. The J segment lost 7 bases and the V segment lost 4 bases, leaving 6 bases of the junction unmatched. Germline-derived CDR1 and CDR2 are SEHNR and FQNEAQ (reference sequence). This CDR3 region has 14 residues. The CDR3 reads CASSSGTVGEKLFF. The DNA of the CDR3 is TGTGCCAGCAGCTCGGGGACAGTCGGTGAAAAACTGTTTTTT.

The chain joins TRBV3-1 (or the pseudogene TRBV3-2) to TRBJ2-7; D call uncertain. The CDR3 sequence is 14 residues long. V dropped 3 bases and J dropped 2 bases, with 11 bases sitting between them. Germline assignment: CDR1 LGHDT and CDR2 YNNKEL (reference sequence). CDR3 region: CASSHADGTYEQYF. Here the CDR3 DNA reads TGTGCCAGCAGCCACGCGGACGGAACCTACGAGCAGTACTTC.

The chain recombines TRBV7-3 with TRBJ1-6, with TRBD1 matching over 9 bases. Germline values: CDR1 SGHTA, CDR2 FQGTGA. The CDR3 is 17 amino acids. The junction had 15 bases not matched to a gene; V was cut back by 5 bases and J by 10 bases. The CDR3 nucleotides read TGTGCCAGCAGCCCCCTTCCCGGGGACAGGGTCCGGTCACCCCTCCACTTT. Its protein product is CASSPLPGDRVRSPLHF.

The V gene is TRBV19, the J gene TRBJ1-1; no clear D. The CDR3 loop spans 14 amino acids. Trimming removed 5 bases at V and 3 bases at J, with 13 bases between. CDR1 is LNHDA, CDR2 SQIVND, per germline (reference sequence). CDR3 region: CASSVLLGDTEAFF. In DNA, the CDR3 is TGTGCCAGTAGTGTCTTGTTGGGTGACACTGAAGCTTTCTTT.

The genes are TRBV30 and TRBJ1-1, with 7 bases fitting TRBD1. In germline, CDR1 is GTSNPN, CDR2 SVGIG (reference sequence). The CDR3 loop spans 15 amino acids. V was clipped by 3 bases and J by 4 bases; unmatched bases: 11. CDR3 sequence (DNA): TGTGCCTGGAGCGACAGGGCCCCGCTTGCCACTGAAGCTTTCTTT. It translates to CAWSDRAPLATEAFF.

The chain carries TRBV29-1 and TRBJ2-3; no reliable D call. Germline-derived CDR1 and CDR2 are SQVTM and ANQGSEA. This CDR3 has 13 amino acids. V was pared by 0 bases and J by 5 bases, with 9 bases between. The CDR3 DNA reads TGCAGCGTTGAAGATGGGCTGGGAGATACGCAGTATTTT. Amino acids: CSVEDGLGDTQYF.

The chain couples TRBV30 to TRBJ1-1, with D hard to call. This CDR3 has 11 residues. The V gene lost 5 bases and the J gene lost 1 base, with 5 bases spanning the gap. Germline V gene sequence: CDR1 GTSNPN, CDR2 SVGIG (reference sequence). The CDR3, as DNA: TGTGCCTGGGGCAGGAACACTGAAGCTTTCTTT. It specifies CAWGRNTEAFF.

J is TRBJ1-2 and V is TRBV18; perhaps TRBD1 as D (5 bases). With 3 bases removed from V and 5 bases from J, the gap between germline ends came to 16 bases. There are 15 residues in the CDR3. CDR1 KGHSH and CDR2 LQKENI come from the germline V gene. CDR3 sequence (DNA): TGTGCCAGCTCACCCGGGACCTCCCTTTCATATGGCTACACCTTC. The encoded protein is CASSPGTSLSYGYTF.

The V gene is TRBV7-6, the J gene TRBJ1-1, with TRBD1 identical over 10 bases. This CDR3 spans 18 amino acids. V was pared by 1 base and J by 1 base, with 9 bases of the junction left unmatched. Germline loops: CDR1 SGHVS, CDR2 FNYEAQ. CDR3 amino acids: CASSLVGQGDYWNTEAFF. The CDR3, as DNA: TGTGCCAGCAGCTTAGTTGGACAGGGGGACTACTGGAACACTGAAGCTTTCTTT.

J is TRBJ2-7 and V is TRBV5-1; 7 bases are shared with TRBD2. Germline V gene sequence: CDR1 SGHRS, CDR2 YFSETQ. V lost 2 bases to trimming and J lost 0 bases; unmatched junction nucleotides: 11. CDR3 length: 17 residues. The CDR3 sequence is CASSFLPRGGSSYEQYF. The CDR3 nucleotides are TGCGCCAGCAGCTTTCTACCGAGGGGCGGGAGCTCCTACGAGCAGTACTTC. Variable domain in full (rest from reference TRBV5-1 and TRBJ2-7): KAGVTQTPRYLIKTRGQQVTLSCSPISGHRSVSWYQQTPGQGLQFLFEYFSETQRNKGNFPGRFSGRQFSNSRSEMNVSTLELGDSALYLCASSFLPRGGSSYEQYFGPGTRLTVT.

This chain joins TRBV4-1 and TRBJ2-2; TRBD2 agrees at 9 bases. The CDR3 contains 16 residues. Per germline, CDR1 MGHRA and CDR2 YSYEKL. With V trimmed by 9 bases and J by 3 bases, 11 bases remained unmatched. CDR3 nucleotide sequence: TGCGCCAGTACCCTGAGGCGGGAGGGCGACACCGGGGAGCTGTTTTTT. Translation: CASTLRREGDTGELFF.

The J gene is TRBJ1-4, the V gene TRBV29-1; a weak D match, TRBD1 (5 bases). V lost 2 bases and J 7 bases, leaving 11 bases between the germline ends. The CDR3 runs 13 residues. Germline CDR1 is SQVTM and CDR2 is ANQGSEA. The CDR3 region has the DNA TGCAGCGTTGAAAATGAGGGGACTGAAAAACTGTTTTTT. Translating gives CSVENEGTEKLFF.

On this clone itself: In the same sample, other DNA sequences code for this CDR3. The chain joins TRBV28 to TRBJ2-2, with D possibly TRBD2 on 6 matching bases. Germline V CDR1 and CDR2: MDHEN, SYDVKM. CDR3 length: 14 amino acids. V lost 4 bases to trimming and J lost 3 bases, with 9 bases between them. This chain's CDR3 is CASSSPGDTGELFF. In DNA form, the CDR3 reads TGTGCCAGCAGTTCTCCGGGGGACACCGGGGAGCTGTTTTTT.

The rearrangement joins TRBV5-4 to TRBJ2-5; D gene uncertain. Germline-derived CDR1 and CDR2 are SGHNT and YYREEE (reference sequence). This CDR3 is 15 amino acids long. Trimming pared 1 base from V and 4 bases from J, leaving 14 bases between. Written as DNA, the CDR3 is TGTGCCAGCAGCTTGAATGGGGTTTCGGCAGAGACCCAGTACTTC. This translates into CASSLNGVSAETQYF.

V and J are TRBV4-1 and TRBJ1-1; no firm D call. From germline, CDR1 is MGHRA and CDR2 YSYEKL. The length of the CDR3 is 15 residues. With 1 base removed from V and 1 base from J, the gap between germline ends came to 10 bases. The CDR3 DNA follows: TGCGCCAGCAGCCAAGTCGAGAGGAGGAACACTGAAGCTTTCTTT. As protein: CASSQVERRNTEAFF.

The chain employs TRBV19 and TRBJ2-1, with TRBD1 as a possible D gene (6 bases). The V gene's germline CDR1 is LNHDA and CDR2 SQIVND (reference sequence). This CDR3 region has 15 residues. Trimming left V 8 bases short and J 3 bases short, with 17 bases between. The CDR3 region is CASSLRGVVYNEQFF. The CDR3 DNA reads TGTGCCAGTTCTCTCAGGGGAGTAGTCTACAATGAGCAGTTCTTC.

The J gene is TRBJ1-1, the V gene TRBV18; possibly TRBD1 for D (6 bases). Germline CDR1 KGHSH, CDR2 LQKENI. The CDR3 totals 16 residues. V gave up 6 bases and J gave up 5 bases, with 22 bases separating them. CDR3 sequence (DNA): TGTGCCAGCTCCCGACGGGACACTCCTCGAGGGACTGAAGCTTTCTTT. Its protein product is CASSRRDTPRGTEAFF.

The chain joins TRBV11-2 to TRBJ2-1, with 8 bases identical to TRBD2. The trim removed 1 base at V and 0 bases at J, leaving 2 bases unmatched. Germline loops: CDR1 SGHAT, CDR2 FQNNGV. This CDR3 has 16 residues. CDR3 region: CASSLVLAGSYNEQFF. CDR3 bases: TGTGCCAGCAGCTTAGTCCTAGCGGGCTCCTACAATGAGCAGTTCTTC.

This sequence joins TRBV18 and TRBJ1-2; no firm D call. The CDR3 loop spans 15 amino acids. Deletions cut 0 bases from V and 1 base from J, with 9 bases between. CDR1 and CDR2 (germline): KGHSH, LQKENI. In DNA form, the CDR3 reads TGTGCCAGCTCACCACCAGGAGCTATTAACTATGGCTACACCTTC. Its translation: CASSPPGAINYGYTF.

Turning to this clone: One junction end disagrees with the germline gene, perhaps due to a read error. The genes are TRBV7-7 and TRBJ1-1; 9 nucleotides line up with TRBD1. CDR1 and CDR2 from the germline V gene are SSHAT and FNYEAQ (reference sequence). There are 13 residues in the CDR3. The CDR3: CASSFDRGSEAFF. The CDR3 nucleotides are TGTGCTAGCAGCTTCGACAGGGGGTCTGAAGCTTTCTTT.

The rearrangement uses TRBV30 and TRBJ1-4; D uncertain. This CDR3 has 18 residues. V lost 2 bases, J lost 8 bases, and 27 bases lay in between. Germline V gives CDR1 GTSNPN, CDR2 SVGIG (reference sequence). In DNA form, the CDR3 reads TGTGCCTGGAGTCGTGAAGTGGTCAACCGACTTAGGAGGGAAAAACTGTTTTTT. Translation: CAWSREVVNRLRREKLFF.

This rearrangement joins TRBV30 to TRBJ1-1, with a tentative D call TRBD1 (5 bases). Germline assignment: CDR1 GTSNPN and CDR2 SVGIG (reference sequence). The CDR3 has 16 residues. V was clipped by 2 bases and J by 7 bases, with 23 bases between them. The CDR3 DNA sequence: TGTGCCTGGAGTCCGGGACTCTCTTCATCTCACCTTGAAGCTTTCTTT. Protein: CAWSPGLSSSHLEAFF.

CDR3: CASSLSGYGGKAEAFF. The CDR3 bases are TGTGCCAGCAGTTTATCAGGATACGGGGGTAAGGCTGAAGCTTTCTTT. The chain combines TRBV28 with TRBJ1-1, with D possibly being TRBD1 (5 bases). The germline gives CDR1 MDHEN, CDR2 SYDVKM. V lost 1 base and J lost 6, with 18 bases in between. This CDR3 comprises 16 residues.

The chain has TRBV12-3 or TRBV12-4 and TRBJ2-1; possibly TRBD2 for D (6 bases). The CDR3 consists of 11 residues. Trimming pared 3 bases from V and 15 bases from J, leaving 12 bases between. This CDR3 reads CASSFGGVVFF. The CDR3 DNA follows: TGTGCCAGCAGTTTCGGCGGGGTTGTGTTCTTC.

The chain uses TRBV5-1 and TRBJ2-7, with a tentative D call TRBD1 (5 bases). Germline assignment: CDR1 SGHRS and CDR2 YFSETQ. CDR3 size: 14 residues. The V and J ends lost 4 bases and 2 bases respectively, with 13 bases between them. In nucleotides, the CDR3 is TGCGCCAGCAGCCTTCGGACGGACACCTACGAGCAGTACTTC. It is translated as CASSLRTDTYEQYF.

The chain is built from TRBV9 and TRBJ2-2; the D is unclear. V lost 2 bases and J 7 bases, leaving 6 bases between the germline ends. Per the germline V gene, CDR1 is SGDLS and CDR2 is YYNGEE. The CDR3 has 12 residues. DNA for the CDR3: TGTGCCAGCAGCGTTAGCAGCGGGGAGCTGTTTTTT. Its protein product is CASSVSSGELFF.

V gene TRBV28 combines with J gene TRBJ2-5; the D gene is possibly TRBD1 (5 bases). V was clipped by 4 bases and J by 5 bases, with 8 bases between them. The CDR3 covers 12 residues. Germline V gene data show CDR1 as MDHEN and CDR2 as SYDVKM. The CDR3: CASSWGRETQYF. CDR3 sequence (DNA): TGTGCCAGCAGTTGGGGCCGGGAGACCCAGTACTTC.

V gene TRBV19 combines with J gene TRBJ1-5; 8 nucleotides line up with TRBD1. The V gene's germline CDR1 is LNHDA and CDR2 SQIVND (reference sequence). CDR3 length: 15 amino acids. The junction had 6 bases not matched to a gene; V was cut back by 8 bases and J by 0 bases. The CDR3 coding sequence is TGTGCCAGTTCAGGGGGCGGATATAGCAATCAGCCCCAGCATTTT. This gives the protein CASSGGGYSNQPQHF. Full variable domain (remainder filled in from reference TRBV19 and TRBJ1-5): DGGITQSPKYLFRKEGQNVTLSCEQNLNHDAMYWYRQDPGQGLRLIYYSQIVNDFQKGDIAEGYSVSREKKESFPLTVTSAQKNPTAFYLCASSGGGYSNQPQHFGDGTRLSIL.